A single sample is the source of the 28 T cell receptor beta chains below, sequenced in a study of glioma-infiltrating T cells after dendritic cell vaccination. The table came from immunoSEQ multiplex PCR; TCRdb's copy has only in-frame clones and leaves some out. Of 90,000 to 100,000 clones in the sample, 79% were seen once. The starting material was blood, obtained before dendritic cell vaccination. The receptors were gathered from a human donor with glioblastoma.

The V call is TRBV10-2, the J call TRBJ2-1, with a tentative D call TRBD1 (6 bases). CDR3 length equals 12 residues. The V and J ends lost 2 bases and 10 bases respectively, with 9 bases between them. Germline CDR1 and CDR2: WSHSY and SAAADI. In DNA form, the CDR3 reads TGCGCCAGCAGTGAGGTTCAGGGGGAGCAGTTCTTC. Protein product: CASSEVQGEQFF.

V gene TRBV27 combines with J gene TRBJ2-7, with 9 bases identical to TRBD1. This CDR3 has 13 amino acids. Germline trimming cut 3 bases from V and 6 bases from J; bases unmatched to any gene: 3. CDR1 and CDR2 from the germline V gene are MNHEY and SMNVEV (reference sequence). The CDR3: CASSLGQGGEQYF. CDR3 bases: TGTGCCAGCAGTTTGGGACAGGGCGGCGAGCAGTACTTC.

V gene TRBV25-1 combines with J gene TRBJ1-2; the D is unclear. Germline-derived CDR1 and CDR2 are MGHDK and SYGVNS. Trimming cost V 1 base and J 5 bases, with 8 bases left between them. The CDR3 covers 13 residues. This CDR3 is CASSESGGYGYTF. The CDR3 DNA sequence: TGTGCCAGCAGTGAATCCGGCGGTTATGGCTACACCTTC.

The genes are TRBV28 and TRBJ1-2, with D hard to call. Germline V gives CDR1 MDHEN, CDR2 SYDVKM. V lost 1 base, J lost 0 bases, and 6 bases lay in between. The CDR3 is 14 residues long. The chain's CDR3 is CASSLSPSNYGYTF. The CDR3 nucleotides read TGTGCCAGCAGTTTATCCCCATCTAACTATGGCTACACCTTC.

The chain uses TRBV10-1 and TRBJ2-2; weak D call: TRBD2 (6 bases). The CDR3 sequence is 14 residues long. V lost 8 bases and J 1 base, leaving 11 bases between the germline ends. Germline CDR1 reads WNHNN; CDR2 reads SYGVQD (reference sequence). CDR3: CASRPGLNTGELFF. CDR3 bases: TGCGCCAGCCGGCCGGGACTGAACACCGGGGAGCTGTTTTTT.

The rearrangement links TRBV7-6 to TRBJ2-7; D might be TRBD1 (6 bases). V lost 1 base to trimming and J lost 4 bases, with 14 bases between them. This CDR3 contains 15 residues. Germline loops: CDR1 SGHVS, CDR2 FNYEAQ. DNA of the CDR3: TGTGCCAGCAGCTTAGAGGGACGAGGGGGTTACGAGCAGTACTTC. It encodes CASSLEGRGGYEQYF.

The genes are TRBV4-1 and TRBJ1-2, with D uncertain. The germline V gene has CDR1 MGHRA and CDR2 YSYEKL. Trimming removed 4 bases from V and 3 bases from J, with 9 bases in between. This CDR3 has 13 residues. CDR3 nucleotide sequence: TGCGCCAGCAGCCCCTCGGGAGACTATGGCTACACCTTC. The encoded protein is CASSPSGDYGYTF.

The chain employs TRBV11-2 and TRBJ2-3; D possibly corresponds to TRBD2 (5 bases). The CDR3 consists of 13 residues. The germline CDR1 and CDR2 sequences are SGHAT and FQNNGV. V dropped 4 bases and J dropped 9 bases, with 14 bases sitting between them. This CDR3 is CASSSRGFGTQYF. CDR3 nucleotides: TGTGCCAGCAGCTCCCGAGGGTTCGGCACGCAGTATTTT.

The chain carries TRBV30 and TRBJ2-7, with 7 positions matching TRBD2. This CDR3 spans 12 amino acids. CDR1 GTSNPN and CDR2 SVGIG come from the germline V gene (reference sequence). After removal of 3 bases from V and 5 bases from J, the junction contained 4 bases not matched to a gene. CDR3 nucleotides: TGTGCCTGGAGCAGGACTAGGGACGAGCAGTACTTC. This translates into CAWSRTRDEQYF.

This chain connects TRBV7-3 to TRBJ1-6; TRBD1 agrees at 7 bases. V shed 4 bases and J 9 bases; nucleotides not matched to a gene: 9. This CDR3 spans 15 amino acids. The germline V gene encodes CDR1 SGHTA and CDR2 FQGTGA. The CDR3 is CASSSGTVGSSPLHF. Written as DNA, the CDR3 is TGTGCCAGCAGCTCAGGGACAGTAGGATCTTCACCCCTCCACTTT.

The rearrangement joins TRBV9 to TRBJ2-2; D is perhaps TRBD1 (6 bases). V shed 0 bases and J shed 5 bases, with 11 bases lying between them. This CDR3 comprises 15 residues. Germline CDR1 is SGDLS and CDR2 is YYNGEE. The CDR3 sequence is CASSVVGTKTGELFF. The DNA for the CDR3 is TGTGCCAGCAGCGTAGTTGGGACAAAGACCGGGGAGCTGTTTTTT.

Notes on this clone: The junction departs from germline at one end; a sequencing error may be responsible. The gene calls are TRBV4-1 and TRBJ2-5; TRBD1 aligns across 8 bases. The CDR3 is 13 amino acids. Per the germline V gene, CDR1 is MGHRA and CDR2 is YSYEKL. CDR3 residues: CASSRQLQGERNF. The CDR3, as DNA: TGCGCCAGCAGCCGTCAACTACAGGGGGAGAGGAACTTC.

The chain has TRBV7-9 and TRBJ1-1, with 8 bases aligning to TRBD1. This CDR3 has 15 residues. Losses at the gene ends were 5 bases for V and 7 bases for J; bases not matched to a gene: 12. Germline V gene lookup returns CDR1 SEHNR and CDR2 FQNEAQ (reference sequence). CDR3 loop: CASSPGTTGVDEAFF. The CDR3 DNA reads TGTGCCAGCAGCCCCGGGACGACAGGGGTAGATGAAGCTTTCTTT.

The V call is TRBV6-1, the J call TRBJ1-5; D might be TRBD1 (6 bases). CDR3 length: 15 amino acids. The germline gives CDR1 MNHNS, CDR2 SASEGT. V was pared by 5 bases and J by 0 bases, with 11 bases between. The CDR3 sequence is CASSFRGVSNQPQHF. DNA for the CDR3: TGTGCCAGCAGTTTCAGGGGCGTTAGCAATCAGCCCCAGCATTTT.

As DNA, the CDR3 is TGTGCCAGCAGCTTACGGACTAGCGGGAGGGGGACCCAGTACTTC. As protein: CASSLRTSGRGTQYF. J is TRBJ2-5 and V is TRBV5-4, with 15 bases lining up with TRBD2. The V and J ends lost 2 bases and 7 bases, in that order; junction bases with no gene match: 3. The CDR3 loop spans 15 amino acids. CDR1 and CDR2 (germline): SGHNT, YYREEE (reference sequence).

The gene calls are TRBV7-8 and TRBJ2-2; no definite D call. The CDR3 runs 14 residues. Germline values: CDR1 SGHVS, CDR2 FQNEAQ. V was clipped by 5 bases and J by 4 bases, with 11 bases between them. CDR3 DNA: TGTGCCAGCAGCCCTCACCTGAGCACCGGGGAGCTGTTTTTT. It yields the protein CASSPHLSTGELFF.

V is TRBV7-6 and J is TRBJ1-3; the D gene is possibly TRBD1 (6 bases). CDR1 is SGHVS, CDR2 FNYEAQ, per germline. The CDR3 spans 15 residues. Trimming removed 5 bases at V and 4 bases at J, with 15 bases between. As DNA, the CDR3 is TGTGCCAGCAGCAAACCAGGACAGTTAGGAAACACCATATATTTT. Translation: CASSKPGQLGNTIYF. Filled out from reference TRBV7-6 and TRBJ1-3, the complete variable domain reads GAGVSQSPRYKVTKRGQDVALRCDPISGHVSLYWYRQALGQGPEFLTYFNYEAQQDKSGLPNDRFSAERPEGSISTLTIQRTEQRDSAMYRCASSKPGQLGNTIYFGEGSWLTVV.

J is TRBJ1-2 and V is TRBV30, with D tentatively TRBD1 (6 bases). The ends were cut back, 6 bases at V and 5 bases at J, with 19 bases in the middle. The CDR3 is 14 amino acids. Germline V lookup: CDR1 GTSNPN, CDR2 SVGIG (reference sequence). The CDR3 DNA sequence: TGTGCCTGTTTGAAAATTATAGGGGGATATGGCTACACCTTC. This translates into CACLKIIGGYGYTF.

The chain combines TRBV7-3 with TRBJ2-1, with TRBD1 identical over 7 bases. The CDR3 has 13 residues. With V trimmed by 5 bases and J by 4 bases, 2 bases remained unmatched. CDR1 and CDR2 (germline): SGHTA, FQGTGA. DNA for the CDR3: TGTGCCAGCAGCCCGGACAGGTACAATGAGCAGTTCTTC. Translation: CASSPDRYNEQFF.

The V and J genes are TRBV19 and TRBJ2-5; TRBD1 aligns across 9 bases. The assigned J gene may be wrong: the sequence end matches TRBJ2-7 better. The CDR3 runs 16 residues. Germline CDR1 LNHDA, CDR2 SQIVND (reference sequence). CDR3 loop: CASSSQGAPVVGEQYF. In nucleotides, the CDR3 is TGTGCCAGTAGTTCACAGGGGGCGCCGGTCGTTGGCGAGCAGTACTTC.

The V gene is TRBV5-1, the J gene TRBJ2-3; 12 positions match TRBD2. Germline V lookup: CDR1 SGHRS, CDR2 YFSETQ. The CDR3 has 18 residues. V gave up 2 bases and J gave up 0 bases; unmatched junction bases: 7. The CDR3 nucleotides read TGCGCCAGCAGCTTTGGCCTAGCGGGAGGGTTTAGCACAGATACGCAGTATTTT. Translation: CASSFGLAGGFSTDTQYF.

This chain uses TRBV2 with TRBJ2-3; 10 bases agree with TRBD2. The V segment lost 8 bases and the J segment 0 bases; nucleotides outside the gene matches: 2. The CDR3 has 14 amino acids. Germline V lookup: CDR1 SNHLY, CDR2 FYNNEI. In DNA, the CDR3 is TGTGCCAGCGTACTAGCGGGAAGCACAGATACGCAGTATTTT. Translation: CASVLAGSTDTQYF.

This rearrangement joins TRBV7-9 to TRBJ2-1; 13 nucleotides line up with TRBD2. The CDR3 is 16 amino acids. Trimming removed 5 bases from V and 5 bases from J; junction bases left unmatched: 6. CDR1 and CDR2 from the germline V gene are SEHNR and FQNEAQ (reference sequence). CDR3 in DNA: TGTGCCAGCAGCCGCTCCGGGACTAGCGGGAACAATGAGCAGTTCTTC. This codes for CASSRSGTSGNNEQFF.

This clone appeared a single time. The chain recombines TRBV5-1 with TRBJ2-1; 7 bases align to TRBD1. There are 15 residues in the CDR3. Germline lookup yields CDR1 SGHRS and CDR2 YFSETQ. With V trimmed by 0 bases and J by 8 bases, 8 bases remained unmatched. In DNA form, the CDR3 reads TGCGCCAGCAGCTTGGCCGGACAGGCTAGGGATGAGCAGTTCTTC. It translates to CASSLAGQARDEQFF. The full variable domain, completed using reference TRBV5-1 and TRBJ2-1, is KAGVTQTPRYLIKTRGQQVTLSCSPISGHRSVSWYQQTPGQGLQFLFEYFSETQRNKGNFPGRFSGRQFSNSRSEMNVSTLELGDSALYLCASSLAGQARDEQFFGPGTRLTVL.

DNA for the CDR3: TGTGCCAGCAGCCTGGGAGTACAAGAGACCCAGTACTTC. Translated: CASSLGVQETQYF. The chain carries TRBV5-6 and TRBJ2-5, with D maybe TRBD2 (5 bases). Germline loops: CDR1 SGHDT, CDR2 YYEEEE. Trimming cost V 4 bases and J 2 bases, with 9 bases left between them. The CDR3 contains 13 residues.

The chain combines TRBV5-8 with TRBJ1-5; D is uncertain. Trimming cost V 4 bases and J 9 bases, with 8 bases left between them. This CDR3 has 11 amino acids. Germline V gene lookup returns CDR1 SGHTS and CDR2 YDEGEE. The CDR3 nucleotides read TGTGCCAGCAGCCTTTACGGGCCCCAGCATTTT. It yields the protein CASSLYGPQHF.

This sequence joins TRBV28 and TRBJ2-7, with 7 bases lining up with TRBD1. The CDR3 totals 15 residues. Germline CDR1 reads MDHEN; CDR2 reads SYDVKM. The trim removed 4 bases at V and 2 bases at J, leaving 8 bases unmatched. CDR3 sequence (DNA): TGTGCCAGCAGTTCCTCCGGGACAGTCACCTACGAGCAGTACTTC. Its protein is CASSSSGTVTYEQYF.

The chain links TRBV18 to TRBJ1-1; TRBD1 matches 7 bases. From germline, CDR1 is KGHSH and CDR2 LQKENI. V was clipped by 0 bases and J by 1 base; unmatched bases: 5. The CDR3 is 16 residues long. The CDR3 loop is CASSPPTGHSNTEAFF. The CDR3 region has the DNA TGTGCCAGCTCACCACCGACAGGGCATTCGAACACTGAAGCTTTCTTT.